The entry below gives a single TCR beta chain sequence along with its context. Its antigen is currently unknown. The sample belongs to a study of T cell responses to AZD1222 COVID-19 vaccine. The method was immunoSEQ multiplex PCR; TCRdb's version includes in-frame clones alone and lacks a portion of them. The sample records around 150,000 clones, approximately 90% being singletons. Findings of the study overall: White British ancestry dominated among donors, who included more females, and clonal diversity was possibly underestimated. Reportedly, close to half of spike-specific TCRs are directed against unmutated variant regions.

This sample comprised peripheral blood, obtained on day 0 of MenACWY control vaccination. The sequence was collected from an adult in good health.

The CDR3 protein is CASSYAEYTEQYF. The CDR3 bases are TGTGCCAGCAGTTATGCGGAGTATACGGAGCAGTACTTC. The chain links TRBV6-5 to TRBJ2-7, with D unresolved. Germline CDR1 MNHEY, CDR2 SVGAGI. The V end lost 3 bases, the J end lost 7 bases, and 13 bases lay between the germline ends. This CDR3 spans 13 amino acids.